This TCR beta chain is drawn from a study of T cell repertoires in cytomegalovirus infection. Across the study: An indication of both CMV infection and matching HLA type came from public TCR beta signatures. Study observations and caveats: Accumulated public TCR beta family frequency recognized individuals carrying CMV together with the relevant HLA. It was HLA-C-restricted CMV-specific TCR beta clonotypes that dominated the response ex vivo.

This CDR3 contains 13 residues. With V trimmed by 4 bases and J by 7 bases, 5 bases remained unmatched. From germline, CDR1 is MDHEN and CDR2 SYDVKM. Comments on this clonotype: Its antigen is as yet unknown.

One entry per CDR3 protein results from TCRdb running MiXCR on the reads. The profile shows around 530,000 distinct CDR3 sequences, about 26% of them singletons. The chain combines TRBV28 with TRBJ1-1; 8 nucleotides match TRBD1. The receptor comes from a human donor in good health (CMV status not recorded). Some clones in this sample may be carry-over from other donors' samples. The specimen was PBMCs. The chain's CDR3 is CASSYRGRNEAFF. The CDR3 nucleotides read TGTGCCAGCAGTTACAGGGGGAGAAATGAAGCTTTCTTT.